This T cell receptor beta chain was obtained from a study of monozygotic twins with cystic fibrosis. Study-wide findings and caveats: Nucleotide-identical clonotype sharing was significantly higher within monozygotic CF twin pairs than between unrelated CF individuals. Low clonality (median roughly 0.0099) suggested a mostly naive repertoire. In this small cohort, shared CDR3 numbers showed no association with age, concordance or disease severity.

Remarks on this clone: The antigen remains undetermined.

Data came from immunoSEQ multiplex PCR; TCRdb stores just in-frame clones and leaves some out. The repertoire holds 39,000 or so clones, with approximately 90% as singletons. The origin of this receptor is a boy between 2 and 10 years old with cystic fibrosis. Material for sequencing was blood.

CDR3 residues: CASSIRGPRGSPLHF. As DNA, the CDR3 is TGTGCCAGTAGTATAAGGGGCCCAAGGGGTTCACCCCTCCACTTT. This chain links TRBV19 with TRBJ1-6; TRBD1 might be the D (5 bases). Germline lookup yields CDR1 LNHDA and CDR2 SQIVND (reference sequence). Trimming left V 2 bases short and J 9 bases short, with 14 bases between. This CDR3 region has 15 residues.